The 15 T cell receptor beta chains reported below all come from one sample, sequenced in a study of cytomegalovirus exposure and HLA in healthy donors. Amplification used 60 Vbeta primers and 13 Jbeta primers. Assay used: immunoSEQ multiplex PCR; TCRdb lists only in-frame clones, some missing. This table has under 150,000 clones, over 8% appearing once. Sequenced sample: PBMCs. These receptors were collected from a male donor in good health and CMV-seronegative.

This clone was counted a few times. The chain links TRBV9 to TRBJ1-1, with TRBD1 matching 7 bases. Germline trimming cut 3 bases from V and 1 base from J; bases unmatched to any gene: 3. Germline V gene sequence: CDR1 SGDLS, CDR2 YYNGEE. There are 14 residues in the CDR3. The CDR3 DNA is TGTGCCAGCAGCGCCGGGACAGCGAACACTGAAGCTTTCTTT. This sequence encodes CASSAGTANTEAFF.

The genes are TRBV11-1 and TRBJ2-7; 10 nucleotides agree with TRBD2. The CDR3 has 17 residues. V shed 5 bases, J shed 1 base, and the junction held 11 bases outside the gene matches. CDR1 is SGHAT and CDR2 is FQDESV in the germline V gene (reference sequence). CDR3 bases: TGTGCCAGCAGCCCGAGACAGGGACTAGCGTTTTCCTACGAGCAGTACTTC. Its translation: CASSPRQGLAFSYEQYF.

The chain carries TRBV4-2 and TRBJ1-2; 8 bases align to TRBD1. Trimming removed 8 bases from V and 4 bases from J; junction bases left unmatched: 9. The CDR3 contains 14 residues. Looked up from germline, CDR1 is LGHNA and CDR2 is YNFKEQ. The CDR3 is CASSGAGGLYGYTF. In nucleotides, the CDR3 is TGTGCCAGCTCCGGGGCAGGGGGCCTCTATGGCTACACCTTC.

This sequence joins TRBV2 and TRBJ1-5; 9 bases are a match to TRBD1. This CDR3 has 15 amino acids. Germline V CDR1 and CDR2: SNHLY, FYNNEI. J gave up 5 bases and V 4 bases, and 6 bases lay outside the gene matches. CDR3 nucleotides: TGTGCCAGCAGTGCAGGGAGGACAGGGGATCAGCCCCAGCATTTT. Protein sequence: CASSAGRTGDQPQHF.

The CDR3 bases are TGTGCCAGCACCTCGACACCGAACTATGGCTACACCTTC. Translated, it gives CASTSTPNYGYTF. This chain connects TRBV6-1 to TRBJ1-2, with D unresolved. V lost 7 bases, J lost 2 bases, and 11 bases lay in between. The CDR3 spans 13 residues. Germline CDR1 is MNHNS and CDR2 is SASEGT.

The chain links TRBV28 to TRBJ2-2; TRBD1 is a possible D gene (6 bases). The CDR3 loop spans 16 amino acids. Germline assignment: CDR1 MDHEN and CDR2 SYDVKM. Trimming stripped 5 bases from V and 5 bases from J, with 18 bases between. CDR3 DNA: TGTGCCAGCAGTCCCCAGCTACAGGGAATTACCGGGGAGCTGTTTTTT. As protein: CASSPQLQGITGELFF.

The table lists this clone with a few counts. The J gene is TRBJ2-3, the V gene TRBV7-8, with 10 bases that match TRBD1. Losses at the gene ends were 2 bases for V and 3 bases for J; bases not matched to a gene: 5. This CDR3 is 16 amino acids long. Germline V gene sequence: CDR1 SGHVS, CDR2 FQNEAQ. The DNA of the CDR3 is TGTGCCAGCAGCTTACCCCGGGACAGGGGAACAGATACGCAGTATTTT. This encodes CASSLPRDRGTDTQYF. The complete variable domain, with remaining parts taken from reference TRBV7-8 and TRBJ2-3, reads GAGVSQSPRYKVAKRGQDVALRCDPISGHVSLFWYQQALGQGPEFLTYFQNEAQLDKSGLPSDRFFAERPEGSVSTLKIQRTQQEDSAVYLCASSLPRDRGTDTQYFGPGTRLTVL.

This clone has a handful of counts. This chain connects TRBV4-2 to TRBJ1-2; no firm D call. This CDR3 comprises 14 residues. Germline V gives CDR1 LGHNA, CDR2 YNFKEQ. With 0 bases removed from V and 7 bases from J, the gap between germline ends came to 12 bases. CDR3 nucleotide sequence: TGTGCCAGCAGCCAAGAGGAGGCGCGCGCTGGCTACACCTTC. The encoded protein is CASSQEEARAGYTF.

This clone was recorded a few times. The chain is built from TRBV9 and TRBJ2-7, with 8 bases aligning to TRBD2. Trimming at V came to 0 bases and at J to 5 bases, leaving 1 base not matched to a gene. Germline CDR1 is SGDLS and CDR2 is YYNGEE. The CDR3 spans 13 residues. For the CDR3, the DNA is TGTGCCAGCAGCGTAGCGGGAGGGCACGAGCAGTACTTC. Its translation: CASSVAGGHEQYF.

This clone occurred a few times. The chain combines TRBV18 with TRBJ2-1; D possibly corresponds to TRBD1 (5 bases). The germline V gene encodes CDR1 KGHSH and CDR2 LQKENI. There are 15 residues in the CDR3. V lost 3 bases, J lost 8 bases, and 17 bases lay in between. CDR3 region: CASSPRTGADHEQFF. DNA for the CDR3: TGTGCCAGCTCACCGAGAACTGGGGCAGACCATGAGCAGTTCTTC. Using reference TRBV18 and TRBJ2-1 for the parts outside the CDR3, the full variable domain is NAGVMQNPRHLVRRRGQEARLRCSPMKGHSHVYWYRQLPEEGLKFMVYLQKENIIDESGMPKERFSAEFPKEGPSILRIQQVVRGDSAAYFCASSPRTGADHEQFFGPGTRLTVL.

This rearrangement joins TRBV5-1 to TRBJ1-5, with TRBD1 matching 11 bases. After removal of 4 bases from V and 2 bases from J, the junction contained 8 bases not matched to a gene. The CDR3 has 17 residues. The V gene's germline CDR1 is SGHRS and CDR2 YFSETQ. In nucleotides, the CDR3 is TGCGCCAGCAGCCCTGGACAGGGGGCAGGGGGCAATCAGCCCCAGCATTTT. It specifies CASSPGQGAGGNQPQHF.

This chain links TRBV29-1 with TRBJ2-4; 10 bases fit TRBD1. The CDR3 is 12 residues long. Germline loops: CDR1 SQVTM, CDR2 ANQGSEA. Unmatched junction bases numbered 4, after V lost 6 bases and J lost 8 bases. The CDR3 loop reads CSVGTGEYIQYF. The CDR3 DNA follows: TGCAGCGTAGGGACAGGGGAATACATTCAGTACTTC.

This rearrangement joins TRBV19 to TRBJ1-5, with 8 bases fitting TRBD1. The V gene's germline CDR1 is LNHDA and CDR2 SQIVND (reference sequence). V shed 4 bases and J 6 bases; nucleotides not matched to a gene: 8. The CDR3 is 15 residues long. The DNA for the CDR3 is TGTGCCAGTAGTACCCACAGGGGGTTAAGTCAGCCCCAGCATTTT. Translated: CASSTHRGLSQPQHF.

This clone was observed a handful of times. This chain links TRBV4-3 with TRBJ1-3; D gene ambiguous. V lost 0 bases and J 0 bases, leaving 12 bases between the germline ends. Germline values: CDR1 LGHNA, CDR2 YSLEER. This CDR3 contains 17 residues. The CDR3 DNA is TGCGCCAGCAGCCAAGATCGTTTTATGGCCTCTGGAAACACCATATATTTT. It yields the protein CASSQDRFMASGNTIYF.

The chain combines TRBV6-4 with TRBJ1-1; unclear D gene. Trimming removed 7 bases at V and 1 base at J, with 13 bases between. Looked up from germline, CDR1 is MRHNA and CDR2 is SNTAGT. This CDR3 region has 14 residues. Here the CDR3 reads CASKLAGTNTEAFF. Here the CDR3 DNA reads TGTGCCAGCAAGTTGGCGGGAACGAACACTGAAGCTTTCTTT.